This T cell receptor beta chain derives from a study of T cells of healthy individuals. TCRdb passed the 5' RACE reads through MiXCR, listing each CDR3 protein once. The sample has some 100,000 distinct CDR3 sequences; 15% to 20% are singletons. V shed 2 bases and J shed 5 bases, with 20 bases lying between them. CDR1 is SGHVS and CDR2 is FNYEAQ in the germline V gene. The CDR3 runs 17 residues. This TCR came from a human donor in good health. The chain carries TRBV7-6 and TRBJ2-3, with TRBD2 as a possible D gene (6 bases). Here the CDR3 reads CASSLNLAGFSEDTQYF. CDR3 coding DNA: TGTGCCAGCAGCTTAAATCTGGCGGGATTTAGTGAAGATACGCAGTATTTT.